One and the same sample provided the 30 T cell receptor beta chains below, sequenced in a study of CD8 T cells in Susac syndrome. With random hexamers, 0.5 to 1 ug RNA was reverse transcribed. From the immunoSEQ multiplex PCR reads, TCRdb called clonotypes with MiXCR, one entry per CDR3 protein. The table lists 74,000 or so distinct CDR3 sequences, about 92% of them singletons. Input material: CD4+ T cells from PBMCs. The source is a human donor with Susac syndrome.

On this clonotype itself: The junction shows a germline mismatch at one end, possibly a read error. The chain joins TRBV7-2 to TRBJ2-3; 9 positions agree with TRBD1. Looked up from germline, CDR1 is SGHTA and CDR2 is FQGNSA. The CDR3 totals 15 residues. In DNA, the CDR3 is TGTGCCACCAGCCTTCGGACAGGGGGCACAGATACGCAGTATTTT. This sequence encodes CATSLRTGGTDTQYF.

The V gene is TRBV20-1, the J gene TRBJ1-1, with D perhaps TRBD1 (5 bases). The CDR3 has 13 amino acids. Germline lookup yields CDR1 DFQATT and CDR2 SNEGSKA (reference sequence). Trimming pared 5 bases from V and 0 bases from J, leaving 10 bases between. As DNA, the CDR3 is TGCAGTGCTCGGACGGACATGAACACTGAAGCTTTCTTT. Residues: CSARTDMNTEAFF.

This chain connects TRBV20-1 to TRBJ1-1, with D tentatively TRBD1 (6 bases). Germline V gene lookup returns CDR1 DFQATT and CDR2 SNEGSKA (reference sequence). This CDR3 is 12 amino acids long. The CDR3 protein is CRVDRTNTEAFF. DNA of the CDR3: TGCAGGGTAGACAGGACGAACACTGAAGCTTTCTTT.

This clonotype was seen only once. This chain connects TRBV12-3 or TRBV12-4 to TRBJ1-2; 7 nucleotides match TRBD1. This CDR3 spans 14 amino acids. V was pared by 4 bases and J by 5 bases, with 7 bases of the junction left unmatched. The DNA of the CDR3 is TGTGCCAGCAGTTACCCCGACAGGGCGTATGGCTACACCTTC. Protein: CASSYPDRAYGYTF.

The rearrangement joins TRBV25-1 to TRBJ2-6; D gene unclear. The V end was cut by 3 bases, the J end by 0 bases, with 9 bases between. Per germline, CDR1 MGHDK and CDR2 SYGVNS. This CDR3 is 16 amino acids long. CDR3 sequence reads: CASSDSGYSGANVLTF. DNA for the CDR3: TGTGCCAGCAGTGACTCAGGATACTCTGGGGCCAACGTCCTGACTTTC.

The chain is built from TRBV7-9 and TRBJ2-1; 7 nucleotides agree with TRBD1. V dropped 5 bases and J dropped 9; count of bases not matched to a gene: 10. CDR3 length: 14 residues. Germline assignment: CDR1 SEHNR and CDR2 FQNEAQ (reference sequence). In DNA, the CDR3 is TGTGCCAGCAGCCACAGGGGCCCCCTCACTGAGCAGTTCTTC. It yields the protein CASSHRGPLTEQFF. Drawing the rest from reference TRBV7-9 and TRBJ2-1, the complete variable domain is DTGVSQNPRHKITKRGQNVTFRCDPISEHNRLYWYRQTLGQGPEFLTYFQNEAQLEKSRLLSDRFSAERPKGSFSTLEIQRTEQGDSAMYLCASSHRGPLTEQFFGPGTRLTVL.

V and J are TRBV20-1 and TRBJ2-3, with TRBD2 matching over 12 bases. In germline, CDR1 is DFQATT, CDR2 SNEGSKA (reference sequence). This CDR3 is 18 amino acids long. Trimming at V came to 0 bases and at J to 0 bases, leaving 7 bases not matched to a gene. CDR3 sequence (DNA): TGCAGTGCTAGAGATGCCCGGGGGACTAGCGGGAGCACAGATACGCAGTATTTT. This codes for CSARDARGTSGSTDTQYF.

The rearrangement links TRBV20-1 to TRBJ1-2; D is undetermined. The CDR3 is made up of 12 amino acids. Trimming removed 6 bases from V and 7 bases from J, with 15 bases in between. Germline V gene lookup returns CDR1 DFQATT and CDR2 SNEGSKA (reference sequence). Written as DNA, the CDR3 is TGCAGTGCAGAAACCGAGAGGGCTGGCTACACCTTC. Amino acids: CSAETERAGYTF.

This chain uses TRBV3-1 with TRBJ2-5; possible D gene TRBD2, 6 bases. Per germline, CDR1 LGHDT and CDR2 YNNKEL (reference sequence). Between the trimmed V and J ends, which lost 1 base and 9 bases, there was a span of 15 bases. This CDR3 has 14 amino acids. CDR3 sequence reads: CASSQGSPSGPQYF. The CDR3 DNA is TGTGCCAGCAGCCAAGGATCCCCCAGCGGGCCCCAGTACTTC.

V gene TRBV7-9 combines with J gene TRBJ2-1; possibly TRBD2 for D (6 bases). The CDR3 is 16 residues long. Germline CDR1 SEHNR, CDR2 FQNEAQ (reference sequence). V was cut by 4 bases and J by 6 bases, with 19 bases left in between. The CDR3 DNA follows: TGTGCCAGCAGCTCGCCGGGACTCCCTTATATCAATGAGCAGTTCTTC. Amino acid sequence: CASSSPGLPYINEQFF.

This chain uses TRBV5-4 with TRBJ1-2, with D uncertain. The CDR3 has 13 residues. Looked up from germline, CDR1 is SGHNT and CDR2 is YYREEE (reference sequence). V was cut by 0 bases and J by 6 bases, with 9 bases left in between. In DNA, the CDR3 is TGTGCCAGCAGCTTGGGGGAGGAGAATGGCTACACCTTC. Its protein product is CASSLGEENGYTF. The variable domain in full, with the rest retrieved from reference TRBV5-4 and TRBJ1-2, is ETGVTQSPTHLIKTRGQQVTLRCSSQSGHNTVSWYQQALGQGPQFIFQYYREEENGRGNFPPRFSGLQFPNYSSELNVNALELDDSALYLCASSLGEENGYTFGSGTRLTVV.

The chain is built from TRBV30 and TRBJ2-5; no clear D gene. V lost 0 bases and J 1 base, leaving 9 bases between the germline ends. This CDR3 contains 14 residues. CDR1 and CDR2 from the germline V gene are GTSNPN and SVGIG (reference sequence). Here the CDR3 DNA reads TGTGCCTGGAGTGTCTCCCAGAGCCAAGAGACCCAGTACTTC. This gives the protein CAWSVSQSQETQYF.

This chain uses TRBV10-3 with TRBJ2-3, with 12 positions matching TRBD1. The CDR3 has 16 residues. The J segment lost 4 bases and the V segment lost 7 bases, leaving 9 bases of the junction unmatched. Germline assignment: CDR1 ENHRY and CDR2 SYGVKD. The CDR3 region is CAINPGQGAGADTQYF. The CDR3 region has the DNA TGTGCCATCAACCCGGGACAGGGGGCTGGAGCAGATACGCAGTATTTT.

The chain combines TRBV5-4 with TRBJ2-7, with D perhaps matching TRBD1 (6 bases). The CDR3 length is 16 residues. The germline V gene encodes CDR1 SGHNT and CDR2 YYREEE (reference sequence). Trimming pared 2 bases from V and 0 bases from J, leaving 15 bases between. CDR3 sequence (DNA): TGTGCCAGCAGCTTAGGAGGACAGCGAAGCTCCTACGAGCAGTACTTC. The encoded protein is CASSLGGQRSSYEQYF.

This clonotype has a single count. The CDR3 DNA is TGCAGCGTTGCTAGAGGAGAGACCCAGTACTTC. As protein: CSVARGETQYF. This chain joins TRBV29-1 and TRBJ2-5; D gene unclear. Germline V gene sequence: CDR1 SQVTM, CDR2 ANQGSEA. CDR3 length: 11 residues. The V end lost 4 bases, the J end lost 4 bases, and 7 bases lay between the germline ends.

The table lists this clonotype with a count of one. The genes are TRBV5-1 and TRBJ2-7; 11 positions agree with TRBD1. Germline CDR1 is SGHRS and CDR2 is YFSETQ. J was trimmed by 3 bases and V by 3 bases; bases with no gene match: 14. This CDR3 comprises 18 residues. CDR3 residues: CASSSRTGGAPGIYEQYF. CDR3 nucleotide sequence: TGCGCCAGCAGCTCCCGGACAGGGGGCGCCCCGGGTATCTACGAGCAGTACTTC.

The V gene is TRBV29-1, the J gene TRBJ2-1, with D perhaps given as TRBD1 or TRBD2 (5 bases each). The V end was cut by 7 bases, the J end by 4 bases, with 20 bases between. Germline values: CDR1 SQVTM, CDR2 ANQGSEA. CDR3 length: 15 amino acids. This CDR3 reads CSGNSGAIGYNEQFF. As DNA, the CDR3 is TGCAGCGGCAACTCCGGGGCCATAGGTTACAATGAGCAGTTCTTC.

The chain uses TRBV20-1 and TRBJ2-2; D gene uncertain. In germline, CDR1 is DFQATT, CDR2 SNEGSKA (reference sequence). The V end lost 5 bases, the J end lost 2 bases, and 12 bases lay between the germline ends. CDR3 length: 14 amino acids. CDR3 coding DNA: TGCAGTGCTCCTCATGAGGCTAACACCGGGGAGCTGTTTTTT. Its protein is CSAPHEANTGELFF.

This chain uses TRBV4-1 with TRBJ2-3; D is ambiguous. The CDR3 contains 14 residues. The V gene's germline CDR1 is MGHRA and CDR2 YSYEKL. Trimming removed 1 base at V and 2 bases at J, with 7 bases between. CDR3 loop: CASSQVIFTDTQYF. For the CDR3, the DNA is TGCGCCAGCAGCCAAGTAATTTTCACAGATACGCAGTATTTT.

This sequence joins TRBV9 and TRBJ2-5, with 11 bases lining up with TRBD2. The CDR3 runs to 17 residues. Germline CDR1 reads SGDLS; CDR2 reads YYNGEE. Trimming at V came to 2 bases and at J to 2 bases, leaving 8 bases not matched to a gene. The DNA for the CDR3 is TGTGCCAGCAGCGTCCTAGCGGGAGGTGGAACTCAAGAGACCCAGTACTTC. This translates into CASSVLAGGGTQETQYF.

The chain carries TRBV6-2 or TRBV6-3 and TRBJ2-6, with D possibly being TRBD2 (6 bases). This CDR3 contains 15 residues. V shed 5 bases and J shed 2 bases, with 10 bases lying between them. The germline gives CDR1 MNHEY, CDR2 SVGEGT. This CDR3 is CASSRSGAGANVLTF. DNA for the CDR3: TGTGCCAGCAGTCGCTCGGGAGCTGGGGCCAACGTCCTGACTTTC.

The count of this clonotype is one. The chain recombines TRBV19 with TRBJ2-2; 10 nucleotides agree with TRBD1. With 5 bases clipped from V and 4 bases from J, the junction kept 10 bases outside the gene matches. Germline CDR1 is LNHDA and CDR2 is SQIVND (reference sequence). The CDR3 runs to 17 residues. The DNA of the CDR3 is TGTGCCAGTAGTTTCCGCCGGGACAGGGGAGGCACCGGGGAGCTGTTTTTT. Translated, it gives CASSFRRDRGGTGELFF.

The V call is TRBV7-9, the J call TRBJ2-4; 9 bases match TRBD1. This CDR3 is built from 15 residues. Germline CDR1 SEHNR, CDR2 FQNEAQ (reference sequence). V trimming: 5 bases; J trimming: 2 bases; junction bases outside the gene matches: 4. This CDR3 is CASSVTGGTKNIQYF. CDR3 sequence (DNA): TGTGCCAGCAGCGTTACAGGGGGCACCAAAAACATTCAGTACTTC.

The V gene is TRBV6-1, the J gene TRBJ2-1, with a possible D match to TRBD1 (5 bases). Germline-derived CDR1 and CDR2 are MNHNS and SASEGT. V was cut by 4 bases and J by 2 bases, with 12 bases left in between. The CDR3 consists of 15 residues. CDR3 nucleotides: TGTGCCAGCAGTGCAGGGTTGGGGCCCTACAATGAGCAGTTCTTC. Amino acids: CASSAGLGPYNEQFF.

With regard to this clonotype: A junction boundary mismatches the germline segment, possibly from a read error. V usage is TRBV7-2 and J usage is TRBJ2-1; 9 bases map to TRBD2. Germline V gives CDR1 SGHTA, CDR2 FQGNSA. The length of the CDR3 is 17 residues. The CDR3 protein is CASGLPWSSGASNEQFF. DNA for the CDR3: TGTGCCAGCGGCTTACCTTGGTCTAGCGGGGCATCCAATGAGCAGTTCTTC. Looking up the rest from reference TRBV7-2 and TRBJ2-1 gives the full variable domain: GAGVSQSPSNKVTEKGKDVELRCDPISGHTALYWYRQSLGQGLEFLIYFQGNSAPDKSGLPSDRFSAERTGGSVSTLTIQRTQQEDSAVYLCASGLPWSSGASNEQFFGPGTRLTVL.

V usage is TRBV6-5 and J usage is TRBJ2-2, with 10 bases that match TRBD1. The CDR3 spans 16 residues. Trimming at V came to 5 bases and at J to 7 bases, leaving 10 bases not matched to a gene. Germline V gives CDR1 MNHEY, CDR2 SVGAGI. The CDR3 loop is CASSHRTGQGIGELFF. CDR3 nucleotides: TGTGCCAGCAGTCACCGCACGGGACAGGGGATCGGGGAGCTGTTTTTT.

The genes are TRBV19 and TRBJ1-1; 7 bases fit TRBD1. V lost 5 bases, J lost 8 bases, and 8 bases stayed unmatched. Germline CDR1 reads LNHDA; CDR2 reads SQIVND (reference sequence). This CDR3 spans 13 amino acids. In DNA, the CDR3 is TGTGCCAGTAGTCTTTACGGGACAGACGAAGCTTTCTTT. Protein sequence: CASSLYGTDEAFF.

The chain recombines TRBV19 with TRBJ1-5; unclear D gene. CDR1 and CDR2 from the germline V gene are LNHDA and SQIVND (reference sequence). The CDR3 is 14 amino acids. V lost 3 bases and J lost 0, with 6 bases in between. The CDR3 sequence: CASSMRSSNQPQHF. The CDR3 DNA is TGTGCCAGTAGTATGAGGTCTAGCAATCAGCCCCAGCATTTT.

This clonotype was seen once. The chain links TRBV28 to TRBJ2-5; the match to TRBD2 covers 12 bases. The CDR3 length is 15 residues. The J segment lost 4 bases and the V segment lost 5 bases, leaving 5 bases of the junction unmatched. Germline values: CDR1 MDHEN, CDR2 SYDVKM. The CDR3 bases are TGTGCCAGCAGTCTCGGACTAGCGGGAACAGAGACCCAGTACTTC. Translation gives CASSLGLAGTETQYF.

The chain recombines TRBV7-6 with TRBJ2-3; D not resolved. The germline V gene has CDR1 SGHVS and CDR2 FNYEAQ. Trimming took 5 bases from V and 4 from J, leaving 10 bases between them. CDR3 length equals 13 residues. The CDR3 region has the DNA TGTGCCAGCAGCCAGGCACTCGCAGATACGCAGTATTTT. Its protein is CASSQALADTQYF.